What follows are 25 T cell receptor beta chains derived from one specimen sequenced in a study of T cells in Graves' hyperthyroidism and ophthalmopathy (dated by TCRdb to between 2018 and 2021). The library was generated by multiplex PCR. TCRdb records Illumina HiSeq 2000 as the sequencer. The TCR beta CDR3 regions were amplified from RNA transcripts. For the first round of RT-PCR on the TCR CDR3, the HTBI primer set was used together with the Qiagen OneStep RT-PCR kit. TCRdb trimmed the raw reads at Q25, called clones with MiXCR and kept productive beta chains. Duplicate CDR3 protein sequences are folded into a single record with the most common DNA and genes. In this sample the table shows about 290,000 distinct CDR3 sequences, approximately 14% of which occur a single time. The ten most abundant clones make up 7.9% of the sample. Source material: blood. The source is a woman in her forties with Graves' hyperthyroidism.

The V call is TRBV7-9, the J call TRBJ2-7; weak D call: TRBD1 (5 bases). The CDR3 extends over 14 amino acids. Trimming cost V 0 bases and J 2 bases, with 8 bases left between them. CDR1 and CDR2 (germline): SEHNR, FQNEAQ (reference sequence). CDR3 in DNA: TGTGCCAGCAGCTTAGCCGGCAGGGCCTACGAGCAGTACTTC. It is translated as CASSLAGRAYEQYF.

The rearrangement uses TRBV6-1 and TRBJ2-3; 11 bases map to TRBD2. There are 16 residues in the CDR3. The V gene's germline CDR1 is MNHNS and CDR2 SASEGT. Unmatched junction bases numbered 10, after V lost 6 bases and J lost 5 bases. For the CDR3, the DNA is TGTGCCAGCAGCCTATTGACTAGCGGGAATCAAGATACGCAGTATTTT. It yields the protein CASSLLTSGNQDTQYF.

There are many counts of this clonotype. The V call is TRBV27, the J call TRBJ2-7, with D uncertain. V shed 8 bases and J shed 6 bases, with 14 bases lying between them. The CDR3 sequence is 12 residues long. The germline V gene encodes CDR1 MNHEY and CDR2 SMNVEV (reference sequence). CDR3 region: CASQNRGGEQYF. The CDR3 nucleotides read TGTGCCAGCCAAAACCGTGGCGGCGAGCAGTACTTC.

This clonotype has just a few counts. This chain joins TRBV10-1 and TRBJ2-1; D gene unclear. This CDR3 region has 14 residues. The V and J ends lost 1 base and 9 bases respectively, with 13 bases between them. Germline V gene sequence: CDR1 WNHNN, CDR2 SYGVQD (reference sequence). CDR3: CASSELGGELEQFF. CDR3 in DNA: TGCGCCAGCAGTGAGTTAGGCGGAGAGCTTGAGCAGTTCTTC.

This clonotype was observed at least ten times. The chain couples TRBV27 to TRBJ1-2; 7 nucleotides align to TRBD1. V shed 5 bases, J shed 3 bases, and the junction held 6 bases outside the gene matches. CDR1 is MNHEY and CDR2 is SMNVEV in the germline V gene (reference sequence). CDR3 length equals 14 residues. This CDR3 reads CASSTRQGDYGYTF. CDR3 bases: TGTGCCAGCAGTACAAGACAGGGAGACTATGGCTACACCTTC.

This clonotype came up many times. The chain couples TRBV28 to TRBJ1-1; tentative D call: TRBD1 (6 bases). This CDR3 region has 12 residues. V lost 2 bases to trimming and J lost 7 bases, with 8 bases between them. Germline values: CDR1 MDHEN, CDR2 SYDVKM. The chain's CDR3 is CASSLGTSEAFF. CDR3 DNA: TGTGCCAGCAGTTTAGGGACAAGTGAAGCTTTCTTT.

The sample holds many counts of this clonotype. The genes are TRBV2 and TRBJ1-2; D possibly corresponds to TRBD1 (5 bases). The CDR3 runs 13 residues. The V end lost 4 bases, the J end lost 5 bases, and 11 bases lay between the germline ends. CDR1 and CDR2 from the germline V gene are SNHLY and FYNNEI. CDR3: CASSVRTSYGYTF. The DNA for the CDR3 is TGTGCCAGCAGTGTTAGGACATCATATGGCTACACCTTC.

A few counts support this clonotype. This CDR3 reads CASSFPAPVGELFF. CDR3 DNA sequence: TGTGCCAGCAGTTTCCCCGCTCCTGTCGGGGAGCTGTTTTTT. This rearrangement joins TRBV28 to TRBJ2-2; D is unclear. CDR1 MDHEN and CDR2 SYDVKM come from the germline V gene. Trimming took off 3 bases at V and 7 bases at J, with 12 bases between the two ends. This CDR3 is 14 amino acids long. The full variable domain, completed using reference TRBV28 and TRBJ2-2, is DVKVTQSSRYLVKRTGEKVFLECVQDMDHENMFWYRQDPGLGLRLIYFSYDVKMKEKGDIPEGYSVSREKKERFSLILESASTNQTSMYLCASSFPAPVGELFFGEGSRLTVL.

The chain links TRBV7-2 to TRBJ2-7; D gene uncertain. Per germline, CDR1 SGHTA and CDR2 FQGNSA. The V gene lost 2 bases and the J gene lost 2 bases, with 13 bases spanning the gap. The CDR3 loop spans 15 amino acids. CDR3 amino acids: CASSLQTSRPYEQYF. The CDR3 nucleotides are TGTGCCAGCAGCTTACAGACGAGCCGACCCTACGAGCAGTACTTC.

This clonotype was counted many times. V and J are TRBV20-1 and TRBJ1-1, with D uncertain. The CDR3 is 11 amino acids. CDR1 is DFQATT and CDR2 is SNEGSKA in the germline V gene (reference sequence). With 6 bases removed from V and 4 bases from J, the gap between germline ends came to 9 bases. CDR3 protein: CSALTGTEAFF. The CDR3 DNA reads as TGCAGTGCCCTTACTGGCACTGAAGCTTTCTTT.

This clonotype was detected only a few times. CDR3 loop: CASSQTDSLPNIQYF. DNA for the CDR3: TGTGCCAGCTCACAAACCGACAGTCTCCCAAACATTCAGTACTTC. V usage is TRBV18 and J usage is TRBJ2-4, with D tentatively TRBD1 (5 bases). The V end was cut by 4 bases, the J end by 6 bases, with 16 bases between. CDR1 and CDR2 (germline): KGHSH, LQKENI. This CDR3 has 15 amino acids.

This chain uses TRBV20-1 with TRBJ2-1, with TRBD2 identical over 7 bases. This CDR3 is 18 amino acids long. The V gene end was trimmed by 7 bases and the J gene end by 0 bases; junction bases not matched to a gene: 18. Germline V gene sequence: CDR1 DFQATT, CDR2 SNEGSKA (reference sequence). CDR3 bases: TGCAGTGTAAACGCTGCTAGCGGTTACACTAGCTCCTACAATGAGCAGTTCTTC. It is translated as CSVNAASGYTSSYNEQFF.

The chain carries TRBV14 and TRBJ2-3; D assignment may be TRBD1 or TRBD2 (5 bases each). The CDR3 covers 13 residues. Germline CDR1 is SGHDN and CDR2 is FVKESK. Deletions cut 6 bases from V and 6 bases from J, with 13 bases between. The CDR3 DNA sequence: TGTGCCAGCAGTCTCACCTGGGGGGATACGCAGTATTTT. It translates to CASSLTWGDTQYF.

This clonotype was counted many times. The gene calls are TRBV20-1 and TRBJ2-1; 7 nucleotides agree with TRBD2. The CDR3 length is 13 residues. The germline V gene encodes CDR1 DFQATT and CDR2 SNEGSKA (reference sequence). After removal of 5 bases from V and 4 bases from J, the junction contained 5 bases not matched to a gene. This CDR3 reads CSAPSGPYNEQFF. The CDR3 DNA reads TGCAGTGCTCCTAGCGGACCTTACAATGAGCAGTTCTTC.

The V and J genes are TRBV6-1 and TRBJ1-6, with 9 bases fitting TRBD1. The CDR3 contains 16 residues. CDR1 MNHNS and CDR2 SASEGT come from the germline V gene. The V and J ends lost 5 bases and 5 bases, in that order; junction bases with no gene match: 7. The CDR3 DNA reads TGTGCCAGCAGTTCCACGGACAGGGGACATAATTCACCCCTCCACTTT. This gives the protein CASSSTDRGHNSPLHF.

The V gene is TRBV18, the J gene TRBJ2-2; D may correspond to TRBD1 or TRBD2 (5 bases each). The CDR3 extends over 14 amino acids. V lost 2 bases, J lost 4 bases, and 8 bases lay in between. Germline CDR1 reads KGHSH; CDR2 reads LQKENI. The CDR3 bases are TGTGCCAGCTCACCAGGGGACGGCACCGGGGAGCTGTTTTTT. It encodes CASSPGDGTGELFF.

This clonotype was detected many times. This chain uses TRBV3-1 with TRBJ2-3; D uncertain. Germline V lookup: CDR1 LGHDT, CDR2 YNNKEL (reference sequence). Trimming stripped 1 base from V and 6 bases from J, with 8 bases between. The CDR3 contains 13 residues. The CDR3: CASSQVLSDTQYF. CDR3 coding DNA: TGTGCCAGCAGCCAAGTACTCTCGGATACGCAGTATTTT.

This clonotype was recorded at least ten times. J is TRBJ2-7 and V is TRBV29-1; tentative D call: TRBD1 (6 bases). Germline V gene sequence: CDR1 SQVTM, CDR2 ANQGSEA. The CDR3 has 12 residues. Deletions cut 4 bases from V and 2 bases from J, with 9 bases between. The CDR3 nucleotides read TGCAGCGTTGCCAGGGACACCTACGAGCAGTACTTC. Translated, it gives CSVARDTYEQYF.

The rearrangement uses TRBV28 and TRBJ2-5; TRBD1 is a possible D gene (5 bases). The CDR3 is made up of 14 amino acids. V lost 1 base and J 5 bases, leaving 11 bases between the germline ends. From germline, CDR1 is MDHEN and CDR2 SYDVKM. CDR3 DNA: TGTGCCAGCAGTTTATCCAGGGAAGGGGAGACCCAGTACTTC. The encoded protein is CASSLSREGETQYF.

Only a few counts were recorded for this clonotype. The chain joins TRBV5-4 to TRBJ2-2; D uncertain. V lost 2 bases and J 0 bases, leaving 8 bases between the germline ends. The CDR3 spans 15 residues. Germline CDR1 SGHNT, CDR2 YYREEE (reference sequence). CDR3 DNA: TGTGCCAGCAGCTTATCGGGCGCGAACACCGGGGAGCTGTTTTTT. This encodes CASSLSGANTGELFF.

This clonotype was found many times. The DNA for the CDR3 is TGTGCCAGCTCACCACTCAGGGGTGCAGATACGCAGTATTTT. Translated, it gives CASSPLRGADTQYF. The J gene is TRBJ2-3, the V gene TRBV18, with D possibly matching TRBD1 (6 bases). Germline-derived CDR1 and CDR2 are KGHSH and LQKENI. V was clipped by 1 base and J by 4 bases, with 9 bases between them. The CDR3 extends over 14 amino acids.

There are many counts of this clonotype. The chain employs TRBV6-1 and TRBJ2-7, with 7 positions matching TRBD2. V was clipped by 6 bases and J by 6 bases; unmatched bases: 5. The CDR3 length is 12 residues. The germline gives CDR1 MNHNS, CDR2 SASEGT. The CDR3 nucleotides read TGTGCCAGCAGGGTGACTAGCCCCGAGCAGTACTTC. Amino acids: CASRVTSPEQYF.

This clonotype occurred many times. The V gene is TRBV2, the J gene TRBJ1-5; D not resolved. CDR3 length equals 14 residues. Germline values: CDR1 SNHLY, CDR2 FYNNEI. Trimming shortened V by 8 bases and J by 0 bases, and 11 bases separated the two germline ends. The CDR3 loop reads CASVGVDSNQPQHF. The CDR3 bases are TGTGCCAGCGTCGGGGTGGATAGCAATCAGCCCCAGCATTTT.

The CDR3 sequence is CASSEAYGAPNYGYTF. As DNA, the CDR3 is TGTGCCAGCAGTGAAGCGTACGGGGCACCTAACTATGGCTACACCTTC. The rearrangement joins TRBV6-1 to TRBJ1-2, with a tentative D call TRBD1 (5 bases). The CDR3 consists of 16 residues. V was cut by 0 bases and J by 0 bases, with 11 bases left in between. CDR1 is MNHNS, CDR2 SASEGT, per germline.

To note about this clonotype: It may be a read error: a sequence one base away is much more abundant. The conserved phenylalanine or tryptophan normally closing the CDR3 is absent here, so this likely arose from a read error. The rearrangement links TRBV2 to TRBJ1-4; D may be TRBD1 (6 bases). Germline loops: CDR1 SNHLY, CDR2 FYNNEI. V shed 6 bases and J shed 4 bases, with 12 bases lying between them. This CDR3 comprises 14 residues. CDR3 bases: TGTGCCAGCAGGGACAGTCGAAGTAATGAAAAACTGTTTCTT. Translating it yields CASRDSRSNEKLFL.